The 14 T cell receptor beta chains in this list originate from one sample, sequenced in a study of cytomegalovirus exposure and HLA in healthy donors (dated by TCRdb to 2015 to 2018). The library was made by the immunoSEQ multiplex PCR assay. For the multiplex PCR, a mixture combining 60 forward primers for TCR Vbeta segments and 13 reverse primers for TCR Jbeta segments was used. TCRdb provides this immuneACCESS table in a form limited to in-frame rearrangements. Some clones are lacking; in checked studies, under half of them reflect an unresolved V gene, and why the rest are absent is not known. The sample table contains 170,000 or so clones; only one count was recorded for 80% of them. Roughly 6.3% of the sample is taken by the ten largest. Sequenced: PBMCs. These receptors came from a male donor in good health and CMV-seropositive.

The V call is TRBV11-2, the J call TRBJ2-3; a weak D match, TRBD1 (5 bases). V was shortened by 5 bases and J by 0 bases, with 12 bases between the two germline ends. In germline, CDR1 is SGHAT, CDR2 FQNNGV. The CDR3 is made up of 15 amino acids. CDR3 DNA sequence: TGTGCCAGCAGCCTCCAGGGTTCTAGCACAGATACGCAGTATTTT. Its protein is CASSLQGSSTDTQYF.

V and J are TRBV4-3 and TRBJ1-5; 9 nucleotides line up with TRBD1. CDR1 is LGHNA and CDR2 is YSLEER in the germline V gene. V lost 4 bases to trimming and J lost 2 bases; unmatched junction nucleotides: 3. The CDR3 runs to 15 residues. The CDR3 spells CASSRDRAGNQPQHF. CDR3 DNA sequence: TGCGCCAGCAGCCGGGACAGGGCGGGCAATCAGCCCCAGCATTTT.

The V and J genes are TRBV5-1 and TRBJ2-1, with TRBD1 matching over 9 bases. V lost 7 bases and J lost 5; bases outside the gene matches: 4. Germline CDR1 SGHRS, CDR2 YFSETQ. The CDR3 runs 13 residues. DNA for the CDR3: TGCGCCAGCCAGCGGGACAGGGACAATGAGCAGTTCTTC. Its protein is CASQRDRDNEQFF. The whole variable domain, filled in from reference TRBV5-1 and TRBJ2-1, reads KAGVTQTPRYLIKTRGQQVTLSCSPISGHRSVSWYQQTPGQGLQFLFEYFSETQRNKGNFPGRFSGRQFSNSRSEMNVSTLELGDSALYLCASQRDRDNEQFFGPGTRLTVL.

About this clone: Germline and junction disagree at one end, which may indicate a read error. The rearrangement joins TRBV7-9 to TRBJ2-3, with D perhaps matching TRBD2 (5 bases). The germline gives CDR1 SEHNR, CDR2 FQNEAQ (reference sequence). The CDR3 has 13 amino acids. The CDR3 loop is CSSSERGPDTQYF. The CDR3 DNA reads as TGTTCCAGCAGCGAACGAGGGCCAGATACGCAGTATTTT.

This chain links TRBV10-3 with TRBJ2-3, with TRBD2 matching 14 bases. This CDR3 is built from 16 residues. Unmatched junction bases numbered 6, after V lost 6 bases and J lost 4 bases. Germline values: CDR1 ENHRY, CDR2 SYGVKD. The CDR3 DNA reads as TGTGCCATCAGGTTGACTAGCGGGAGGGCCGCAGATACGCAGTATTTT. Its protein is CAIRLTSGRAADTQYF.

The CDR3 protein is CASSLAGGANTGELFF. The CDR3 DNA is TGCGCCAGCAGCTTGGCCGGGGGAGCGAACACCGGGGAGCTGTTTTTT. V gene TRBV5-1 combines with J gene TRBJ2-2; a possible D gene is TRBD2 (6 bases). V was cut by 0 bases and J by 0 bases, with 9 bases left in between. The CDR3 has 16 amino acids. Germline V CDR1 and CDR2: SGHRS, YFSETQ.

This clone was found a few times. The genes are TRBV28 and TRBJ2-3; 10 bases agree with TRBD2. Germline trimming cut 4 bases from V and 4 bases from J; bases unmatched to any gene: 5. The CDR3 contains 15 residues. Germline-derived CDR1 and CDR2 are MDHEN and SYDVKM. CDR3 loop: CASSSPSGSSDTQYF. The CDR3 DNA is TGTGCCAGCAGTTCCCCTAGCGGGAGTTCAGATACGCAGTATTTT.

This clone has a single count. This rearrangement joins TRBV19 to TRBJ1-5, with D possibly being TRBD1 (5 bases). CDR3 size: 14 residues. Trimming stripped 3 bases from V and 4 bases from J, with 10 bases between. The germline V gene encodes CDR1 LNHDA and CDR2 SQIVND (reference sequence). Here the CDR3 reads CASSMGRGNQPQHF. CDR3 bases: TGTGCCAGTAGTATGGGAAGGGGAAATCAGCCCCAGCATTTT.

This chain uses TRBV4-1 with TRBJ2-3, with TRBD2 identical over 7 bases. CDR1 and CDR2 (germline): MGHRA, YSYEKL. CDR3 length: 15 amino acids. The ends lost 4 bases at V and 2 bases at J; junction bases unmatched: 6. In DNA form, the CDR3 reads TGCGCCAGCAGCCTTACTAGCGCCTACACAGATACGCAGTATTTT. It encodes CASSLTSAYTDTQYF.

The chain combines TRBV7-2 with TRBJ2-3, with 7 bases that match TRBD2. V lost 3 bases and J lost 6; bases outside the gene matches: 12. Germline CDR1 SGHTA, CDR2 FQGNSA. The CDR3 covers 16 residues. In DNA, the CDR3 is TGTGCCAGCAGCTTTTCCTCAGCGGGAAGGAGGGATACGCAGTATTTT. Protein: CASSFSSAGRRDTQYF.

This chain connects TRBV27 to TRBJ1-2; weak D call: TRBD1 (6 bases). Germline loops: CDR1 MNHEY, CDR2 SMNVEV (reference sequence). The CDR3 length is 16 residues. The V and J ends lost 0 bases and 6 bases respectively, with 17 bases between them. CDR3 sequence: CASSLSGRGGGDGYTF. The CDR3 DNA follows: TGTGCCAGCAGTTTATCGGGGAGGGGGGGCGGGGATGGCTACACCTTC.

This clone turned up a few times. The chain employs TRBV5-1 and TRBJ2-5; D possibly corresponds to TRBD1 (5 bases). Gene TRBJ2-7 matches the end of the DNA better, so the J call may be wrong. There are 14 residues in the CDR3. Germline V gives CDR1 SGHRS, CDR2 YFSETQ. This chain's CDR3 is CASSLNTGSYEQYF. CDR3 DNA: TGCGCCAGCAGCTTGAATACAGGCTCCTACGAGCAGTACTTC.

The rearrangement links TRBV4-3 to TRBJ2-1; TRBD2 aligns across 9 bases. The length of the CDR3 is 14 residues. Germline CDR1 reads LGHNA; CDR2 reads YSLEER. The V and J ends lost 6 bases and 4 bases, in that order; junction bases with no gene match: 4. This CDR3 reads CASRRSGRYNEQFF. The DNA of the CDR3 is TGCGCCAGCAGGCGAAGCGGGAGGTACAATGAGCAGTTCTTC.

V is TRBV28 and J is TRBJ1-2; D may be TRBD1 (6 bases). This CDR3 region has 11 residues. The V end was cut by 7 bases, the J end by 5 bases, with 8 bases between. The V gene's germline CDR1 is MDHEN and CDR2 SYDVKM. CDR3 DNA: TGTGCCAGCACCGGACAGTATGGCTACACCTTC. Protein product: CASTGQYGYTF.